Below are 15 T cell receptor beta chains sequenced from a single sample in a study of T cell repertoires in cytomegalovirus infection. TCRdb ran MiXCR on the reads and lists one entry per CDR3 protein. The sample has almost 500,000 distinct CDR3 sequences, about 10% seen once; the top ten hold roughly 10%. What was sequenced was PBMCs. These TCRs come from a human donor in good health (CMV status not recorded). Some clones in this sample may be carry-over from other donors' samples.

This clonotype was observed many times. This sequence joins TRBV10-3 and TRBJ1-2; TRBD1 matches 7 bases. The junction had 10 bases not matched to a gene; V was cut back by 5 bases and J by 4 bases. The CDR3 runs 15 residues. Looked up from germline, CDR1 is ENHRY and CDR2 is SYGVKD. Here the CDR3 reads CAISPSRGRVYGYTF. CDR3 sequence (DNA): TGTGCCATCAGTCCTTCAAGGGGGCGCGTCTATGGCTACACCTTC.

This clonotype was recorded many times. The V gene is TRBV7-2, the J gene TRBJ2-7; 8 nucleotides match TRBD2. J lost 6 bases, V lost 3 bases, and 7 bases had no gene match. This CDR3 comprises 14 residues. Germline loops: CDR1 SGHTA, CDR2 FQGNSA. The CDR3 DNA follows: TGTGCCAGCAGCTTCAAGTGGACTAGCCTCGAGCAGTACTTC. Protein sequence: CASSFKWTSLEQYF.

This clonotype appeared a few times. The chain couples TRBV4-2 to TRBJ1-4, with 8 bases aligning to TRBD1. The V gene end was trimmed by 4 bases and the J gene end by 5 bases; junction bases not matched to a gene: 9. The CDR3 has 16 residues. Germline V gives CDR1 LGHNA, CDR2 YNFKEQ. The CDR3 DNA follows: TGTGCCAGCAGCCTAAACCCGGGACAGGTGAATGAAAAACTGTTTTTT. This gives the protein CASSLNPGQVNEKLFF.

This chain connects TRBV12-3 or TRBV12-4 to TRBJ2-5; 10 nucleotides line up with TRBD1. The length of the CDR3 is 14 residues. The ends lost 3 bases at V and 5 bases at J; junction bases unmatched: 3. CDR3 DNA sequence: TGTGCCAGCAGTTTGGGACAGGGGACGGAGACCCAGTACTTC. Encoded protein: CASSLGQGTETQYF.

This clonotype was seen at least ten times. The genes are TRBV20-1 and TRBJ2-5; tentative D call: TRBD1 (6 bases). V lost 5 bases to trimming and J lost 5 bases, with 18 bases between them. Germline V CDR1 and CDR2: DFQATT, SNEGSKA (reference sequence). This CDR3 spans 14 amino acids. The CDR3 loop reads CSASDRLRRETQYF. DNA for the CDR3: TGCAGTGCTTCCGACAGGCTCCGGCGGGAGACCCAGTACTTC.

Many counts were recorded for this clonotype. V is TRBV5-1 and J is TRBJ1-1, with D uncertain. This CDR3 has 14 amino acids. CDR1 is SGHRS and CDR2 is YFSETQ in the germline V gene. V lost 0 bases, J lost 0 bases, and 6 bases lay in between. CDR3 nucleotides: TGCGCCAGCAGCTTGGCCACGATGAACACTGAAGCTTTCTTT. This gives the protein CASSLATMNTEAFF.

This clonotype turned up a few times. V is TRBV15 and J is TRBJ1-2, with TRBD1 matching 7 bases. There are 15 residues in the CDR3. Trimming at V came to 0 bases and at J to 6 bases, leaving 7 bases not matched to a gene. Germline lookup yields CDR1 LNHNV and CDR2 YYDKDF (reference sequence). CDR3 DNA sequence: TGTGCCACCAGCAGAGATCAGAGGACAGGAGATGGCTACACCTTC. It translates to CATSRDQRTGDGYTF. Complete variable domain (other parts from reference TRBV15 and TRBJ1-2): DAMVIQNPRYQVTQFGKPVTLSCSQTLNHNVMYWYQQKSSQAPKLLFHYYDKDFNNEADTPDNFQSRRPNTSFCFLDIRSPGLGDTAMYLCATSRDQRTGDGYTFGSGTRLTVV.

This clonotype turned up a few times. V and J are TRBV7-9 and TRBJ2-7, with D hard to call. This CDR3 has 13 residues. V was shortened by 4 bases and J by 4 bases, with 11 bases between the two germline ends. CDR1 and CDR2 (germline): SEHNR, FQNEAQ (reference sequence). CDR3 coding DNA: TGTGCCAGCAGCTCTGAAGATTGGTACGAGCAGTACTTC. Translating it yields CASSSEDWYEQYF.

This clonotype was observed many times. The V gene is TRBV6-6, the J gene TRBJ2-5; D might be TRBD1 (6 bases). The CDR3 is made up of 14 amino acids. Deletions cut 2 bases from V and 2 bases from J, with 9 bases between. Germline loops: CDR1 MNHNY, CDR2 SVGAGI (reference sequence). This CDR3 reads CASSYVQGQETQYF. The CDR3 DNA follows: TGTGCCAGCAGTTACGTACAGGGTCAAGAGACCCAGTACTTC.

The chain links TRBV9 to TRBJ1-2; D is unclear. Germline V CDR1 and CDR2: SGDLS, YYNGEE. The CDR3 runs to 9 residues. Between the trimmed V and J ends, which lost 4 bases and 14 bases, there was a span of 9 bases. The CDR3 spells CASSSSVTF. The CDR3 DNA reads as TGTGCCAGCAGCAGCAGTGTGACCTTC.

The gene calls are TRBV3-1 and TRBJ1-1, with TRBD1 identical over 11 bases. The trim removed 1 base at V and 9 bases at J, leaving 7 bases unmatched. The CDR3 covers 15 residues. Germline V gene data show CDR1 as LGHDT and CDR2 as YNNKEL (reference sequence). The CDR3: CASSQGTGGAFQAFF. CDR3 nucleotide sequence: TGTGCCAGCAGCCAAGGGACAGGGGGCGCATTCCAAGCTTTCTTT.

CDR3 loop: CSVSGARNYGYTF. DNA of the CDR3: TGCAGTGTCAGCGGAGCAAGAAACTATGGCTACACCTTC. The chain recombines TRBV20-1 with TRBJ1-2; D ambiguous. Germline loops: CDR1 DFQATT, CDR2 SNEGSKA (reference sequence). Trimming left V 7 bases short and J 2 bases short, with 14 bases between. The CDR3 totals 13 residues.

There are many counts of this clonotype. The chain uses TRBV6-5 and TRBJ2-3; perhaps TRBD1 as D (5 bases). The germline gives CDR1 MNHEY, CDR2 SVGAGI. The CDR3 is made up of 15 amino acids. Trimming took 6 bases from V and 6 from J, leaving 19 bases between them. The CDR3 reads CASRVTEQGIDTQYF. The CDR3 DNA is TGTGCCAGCAGAGTGACTGAGCAGGGAATTGATACGCAGTATTTT.

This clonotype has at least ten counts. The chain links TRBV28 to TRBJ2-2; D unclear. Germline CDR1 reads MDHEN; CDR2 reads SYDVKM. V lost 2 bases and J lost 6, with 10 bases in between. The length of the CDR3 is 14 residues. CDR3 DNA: TGTGCCAGCAGTTTACCCAGTGGAGCCGGGGAGCTGTTTTTT. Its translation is CASSLPSGAGELFF.

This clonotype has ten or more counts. The CDR3 DNA reads TGCGCCAGCGTCCAGGCCGACAAATACGAGCAGTACTTC. Protein product: CASVQADKYEQYF. The rearrangement links TRBV23-1 to TRBJ2-7; D not resolved. TRBV23-1 is classed as an ORF, of uncertain function. The V and J ends lost 8 bases and 4 bases respectively, with 15 bases between them. This CDR3 is built from 13 residues.